The 13 T cell receptor beta chains listed next were all sequenced from one sample in a study of regulatory T cells in long-lasting Graves disease. Relying on iRepertoire HTBI primers and Arm-PCR of CDR3 regions, the team built TCR beta libraries. Using its own MiXCR run on the multiplex PCR reads, TCRdb lists one record per CDR3 protein. The sample carries fewer than 400,000 distinct CDR3 sequences, less than 25% recorded once. Time point defined: persistent/refractory GD, antithyroid drugs over 5 years with positive TRAb. The authors made the TCR library using RNA they extracted from PBMCs. Material: peripheral blood mononuclear cells (PBMCs), obtained when the disease was refractory, from a patient treated with antithyroid drugs. The source is a female donor with Graves disease.

The table lists this clonotype with a few counts. The V call is TRBV6-5, the J call TRBJ2-5; D possibly matches TRBD1 or TRBD2 (6 bases each). Germline CDR1 MNHEY, CDR2 SVGAGI. V shed 2 bases and J shed 2 bases, with 18 bases lying between them. This CDR3 spans 17 amino acids. CDR3 loop: CASSYPGALEKQETQYF. CDR3 nucleotide sequence: TGTGCCAGCAGTTACCCGGGGGCCCTGGAAAAGCAAGAGACCCAGTACTTC.

With regard to this clonotype: A much larger clone is a single base away; this may be a read error. The J gene is TRBJ1-2, the V gene TRBV20-1; 9 bases are shared with TRBD1. This CDR3 is 13 amino acids long. Germline CDR1 reads DFQATT; CDR2 reads SNEGSKA (reference sequence). The CDR3 DNA sequence: TGCAGTGCTGGGGGGACAGGGAACTATGGCCACACCTTC. Its translation is CSAGGTGNYGHTF.

In DNA form, the CDR3 reads TGTGCCAGCAGTTACTCGAATGGAGGCCTTAACACTGAAGCTTTCTTT. This translates into CASSYSNGGLNTEAFF. V and J are TRBV6-5 and TRBJ1-1; D is unresolved. The V end lost 0 bases, the J end lost 2 bases, and 13 bases lay between the germline ends. CDR1 MNHEY and CDR2 SVGAGI come from the germline V gene. The CDR3 extends over 16 amino acids.

This clonotype was seen ten or more times. V is TRBV20-1 and J is TRBJ2-5, with a possible D match to TRBD2 (5 bases). The V and J ends lost 1 base and 1 base respectively, with 13 bases between them. The CDR3 spans 15 residues. Germline CDR1 DFQATT, CDR2 SNEGSKA (reference sequence). The CDR3 DNA sequence: TGCAGTGCTAGAGGGGGAGACGGTCCCCAAGAGACCCAGTACTTC. Translation gives CSARGGDGPQETQYF.

Turning to this clonotype: Here the CDR3 omits its conserved ending phenylalanine or tryptophan, so a read error is the likely source. This chain uses TRBV12-3 or TRBV12-4 with TRBJ2-5, with TRBD2 identical over 9 bases. The J call may be faulty, since TRBJ2-1 better matches the DNA end. The CDR3 extends over 15 amino acids. CDR3 DNA sequence: TGTGCCAGCAGTTTAGTAGCGGGGGCCCCGGGTGAGCAGTTCCTC. Residues: CASSLVAGAPGEQFL.

In its sample, this clonotype was seen a few times. V and J are TRBV11-3 and TRBJ2-7; D unclear. Looked up from germline, CDR1 is SGHNT and CDR2 is YENEEA. The CDR3 sequence is 16 residues long. With 3 bases removed from V and 0 bases from J, the gap between germline ends came to 15 bases. CDR3: CASSFPSTVSSYEQYF. In DNA, the CDR3 is TGTGCCAGCAGCTTTCCCTCCACCGTGAGCTCCTACGAGCAGTACTTC.

This clonotype occurred a few times. This chain connects TRBV14 to TRBJ1-2; no clear D gene. Trimming shortened V by 1 base and J by 6 bases, and 12 bases separated the two germline ends. The CDR3 is 14 amino acids. From germline, CDR1 is SGHDN and CDR2 FVKESK. In DNA, the CDR3 is TGTGCCAGCAGCCAAGGAAAGCGGACTAATGGCTACACCTTC. Translating gives CASSQGKRTNGYTF.

This clonotype was picked up a small number of times. J is TRBJ2-5 and V is TRBV20-1; D is uncertain. The length of the CDR3 is 12 residues. Germline V gives CDR1 DFQATT, CDR2 SNEGSKA (reference sequence). V was trimmed by 6 bases and J by 4 bases, leaving 12 bases between them. The CDR3 DNA sequence: TGCAGTGCAACATACTCCTCAGAGACCCAGTACTTC. Amino acids: CSATYSSETQYF.

This chain joins TRBV28 and TRBJ2-3, with D maybe TRBD1 (5 bases). This CDR3 has 15 amino acids. Per germline, CDR1 MDHEN and CDR2 SYDVKM. Trimming shortened V by 4 bases and J by 2 bases, and 13 bases separated the two germline ends. CDR3 coding DNA: TGTGCCAGCAGTTCAATCGTCAGGGTCACAGATACGCAGTATTTT. Protein sequence: CASSSIVRVTDTQYF. Full variable domain (rest looked up from reference TRBV28 and TRBJ2-3): DVKVTQSSRYLVKRTGEKVFLECVQDMDHENMFWYRQDPGLGLRLIYFSYDVKMKEKGDIPEGYSVSREKKERFSLILESASTNQTSMYLCASSSIVRVTDTQYFGPGTRLTVL.

The sample holds a few counts of this clonotype. The chain couples TRBV30 to TRBJ1-4; D unresolved. The V end lost 4 bases, the J end lost 0 bases, and 9 bases lay between the germline ends. The CDR3 sequence is 14 residues long. Germline CDR1 and CDR2: GTSNPN and SVGIG (reference sequence). CDR3 coding DNA: TGTGCCTGGACACGGGGTTCAACTAATGAAAAACTGTTTTTT. It specifies CAWTRGSTNEKLFF.

This clonotype was counted many times. The chain uses TRBV6-9 and TRBJ1-1; no definite D call. Between the trimmed V and J ends, which lost 3 bases and 7 bases, there was a span of 12 bases. The CDR3 spans 13 residues. Germline V gives CDR1 MNHGY, CDR2 SVAAGI. The CDR3 region has the DNA TGTGCCAGCAGTTACTCAGCGGGAAATGAAGCTTTCTTT. Translated, it gives CASSYSAGNEAFF.

This clonotype was found many times. The chain uses TRBV7-8 and TRBJ2-5; D possibly uses TRBD1 or TRBD2 (6 bases each). Trimming pared 1 base from V and 0 bases from J, leaving 9 bases between. This CDR3 has 15 residues. From germline, CDR1 is SGHVS and CDR2 FQNEAQ. CDR3: CASSLEGGYQETQYF. The CDR3 nucleotides read TGTGCCAGCAGCTTAGAGGGGGGTTACCAAGAGACCCAGTACTTC. Together with reference TRBV7-8 and TRBJ2-5, the CDR3 gives the full variable domain: GAGVSQSPRYKVAKRGQDVALRCDPISGHVSLFWYQQALGQGPEFLTYFQNEAQLDKSGLPSDRFFAERPEGSVSTLKIQRTQQEDSAVYLCASSLEGGYQETQYFGPGTRLLVL.

Turning to this clonotype: Given a much more abundant clone one base away, this may be a read error. The CDR3 loop is CVSRNLAGEGEKLFF. In DNA, the CDR3 is TGTGTCAGCAGAAATCTGGCAGGGGAGGGTGAAAAACTGTTTTTT. J is TRBJ1-4 and V is TRBV7-2, with a weak D call TRBD1 (6 bases). The CDR3 totals 15 residues. CDR1 is SGHTA, CDR2 FQGNSA, per germline. The full variable domain, with the rest looked up from reference TRBV7-2 and TRBJ1-4, is GAGVSQSPSNKVTEKGKDVELRCDPISGHTALYWYRQSLGQGLEFLIYFQGNSAPDKSGLPSDRFSAERTGGSVSTLTIQRTQQEDSAVYLCVSRNLAGEGEKLFFGSGTQLSVL.